What follows describes a single TCR beta chain. PCR involved 60 Vbeta and 13 Jbeta primers. Measured with immunoSEQ multiplex PCR; TCRdb has only the in-frame clones, and not every one. The sample lists 200,000 to 250,000 clones, roughly 84% occurring once. This entry belongs to a study of cytomegalovirus exposure and HLA in healthy donors. CDR3 length: 15 residues. Germline V gene data show CDR1 as GTSNPN and CDR2 as SVGIG (reference sequence). J gave up 4 bases and V 5 bases, and 10 bases lay outside the gene matches. This chain uses TRBV30 with TRBJ2-2, with 7 bases lining up with TRBD1. This clonotype was sampled from a man over 45 in good health and CMV-seronegative. The sequencing sample was made of PBMCs. The DNA of the CDR3 is TGTGCCTGGTCAGGAGCAGGGGGACGCACCGGGGAGCTGTTTTTT. Protein product: CAWSGAGGRTGELFF. The variable domain in full, with the rest retrieved from reference TRBV30 and TRBJ2-2, is SQTIHQWPATLVQPVGSPLSLECTVEGTSNPNLYWYRQAAGRGLQLLFYSVGIGQISSEVPQNLSASRPQDRQFILSSKKLLLSDSGFYLCAWSGAGGRTGELFFGEGSRLTVL.